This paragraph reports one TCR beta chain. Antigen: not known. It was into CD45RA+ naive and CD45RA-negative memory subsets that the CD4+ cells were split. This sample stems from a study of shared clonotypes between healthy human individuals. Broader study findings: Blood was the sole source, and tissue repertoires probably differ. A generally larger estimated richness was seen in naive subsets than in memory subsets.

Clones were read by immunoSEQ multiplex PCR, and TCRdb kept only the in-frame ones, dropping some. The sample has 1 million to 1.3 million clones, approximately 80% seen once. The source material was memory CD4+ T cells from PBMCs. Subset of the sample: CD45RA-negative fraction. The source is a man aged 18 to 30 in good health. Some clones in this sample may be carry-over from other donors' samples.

The CDR3 region is CASSQVLGEEYEQYF. The CDR3 DNA reads TGCGCCAGCAGCCAAGTACTAGGAGAAGAATACGAGCAGTACTTC. The chain is built from TRBV4-3 and TRBJ2-7; D possibly corresponds to TRBD2 (5 bases). The CDR3 covers 15 residues. The germline gives CDR1 LGHNA, CDR2 YSLEER. Trimming left V 1 base short and J 4 bases short, with 14 bases between.